This TCR beta chain was recorded in a study of blood T cell repertoires in COVID-19 (dated by TCRdb to between 2020 and 2021). Looking at the study overall: Collaborator samples came from the United States, Italy and Spain and covered acute and convalescent phases of COVID-19. The prospective study material was composed of cDNA or gDNA derived from T cells, B-cell-depleted T cells, or PBMCs. The dataset comprised deeply sampled blood TCRbeta repertoires from subjects exposed to, actively infected with, or recovered from COVID-19. The repertoires were released in a freely available public database intended as a resource for research on the immune response to SARS-CoV-2. Samples were obtained from the ongoing ImmuneRACE study (first 160 participants) and from 950 to 1,500 subjects provided by 6 global collaborators. Nearly every sample came with metadata listing a de-identified subject ID, COVID-19 status, age in years and sex. Where available, HLA class I and class II types were taken from metadata supplied by the sample provider and were not determined by assay-based typing. General study outcomes and caveats: Clinical and demographic metadata were provided uncurated, with the amount varying by source and participant.

Notes on this clone: Its antigen remains unidentified. Base qualities are missing; no much larger clone stands one base away.

The immunoSEQ Assay, a bias-controlled multiplex PCR, was used to amplify TCRbeta CDR3 regions from genomic DNA. As for the original processing: Nucleated cell counts per sample were estimated from amplification of reference gene primers within the assay. To quantify the absolute abundance of each unique TCRbeta CDR3 rearrangement, sequence reads were collapsed and filtered. Productive Simpson clonality was computed per sample as the square root of Simpson's diversity index over productive rearrangements. Entries here come from immuneACCESS through TCRdb and include only in-frame sequences with V and J called. Some clones fail to appear in such tables; in the studies checked, an unresolved V gene covers under half of the shortfall, and the cause of the remainder is unknown. V and J calls and clone size follow that table, whereas D and trimming were derived from the DNA. Present in this sample are about 410,000 clones, 75% to 90% of which were seen just once. Less than 2% of the sample belongs to the ten largest clones.

Counted from cysteine to phenylalanine, this CDR3 has 16 amino acids. Left in the record is the CDR3 DNA by itself, 48 bases read in frame from the first base. One collaborating source in Seattle enrolled patients while the patients were actively infected and followed the patients over time throughout the course of disease. Collaborating institutions collected whole blood in K2EDTA tubes following their own protocols. For TCRbeta analysis, collaborator samples were shipped as frozen whole blood, as isolated PBMCs, or as DNA extracted from either sample type. Sample: peripheral blood. The TCR originated in a middle-aged woman with COVID-19, enrolled during active disease. In this chain, TRBV21-1 is recombined with TRBJ1-1. TRBV21-1 counts as a pseudogene. The CDR3 region reads CASSKAFRGRSTEAFF. The DNA sequence is given as TGTGCCAGCAGCAAAGCCTTTCGGGGGAGGAGCACTGAAGCTTTCTTT.